This T cell receptor (beta chain) was documented in a study of T cell responses to AZD1222 COVID-19 vaccine. Study-level background: Pooled samples include second doses given at about 4 or 12 weeks.

With V trimmed by 6 bases and J by 4 bases, 3 bases remained unmatched. The germline V gene encodes CDR1 LGHNT and CDR2 FRNRAP. The CDR3 is made up of 13 amino acids. The method was immunoSEQ multiplex PCR; TCRdb's version includes in-frame clones alone and lacks a portion of them. The table lists about 130,000 clones, over 90% of them singletons, with 5.1% in the top ten. The chain recombines TRBV12-5 with TRBJ2-5, with TRBD2 matching 9 bases. The sequence was obtained from an adult in good health. The sequences come from peripheral blood, collected on day 0 of AZD1222 vaccination. The CDR3 bases are TGTGCTAGTGGCCGGGGACTAGCAGAGACCCAGTACTTC. Translating it yields CASGRGLAETQYF. Based on the CDR3 plus reference TRBV12-5 and TRBJ2-5, the full variable domain is DARVTQTPRHKVTEMGQEVTMRCQPILGHNTVFWYRQTMMQGLELLAYFRNRAPLDDSGMPKDRFSAEMPDATLATLKIQPSEPRDSAVYFCASGRGLAETQYFGPGTRLLVL.